This T cell receptor (beta chain) was identified in a study of cytomegalovirus exposure and HLA in healthy donors. The V gene's germline CDR1 is MGHDK and CDR2 SYGVNS. The CDR3 runs 12 residues. V was cut by 9 bases and J by 4 bases, with 12 bases left in between. The study ran its PCR with 60 Vbeta and 13 Jbeta primers. Sequenced by immunoSEQ multiplex PCR; TCRdb stores in-frame clones only, minus some. The data contain just over 85,000 clones, approximately 83% of them seen just once; the ten biggest clones take up around 2.9%. This sequence originates from a man aged 40-49 years in good health and CMV-seronegative. Sequenced: PBMCs. The chain combines TRBV25-1 with TRBJ1-2, with a weak D call TRBD1 (5 bases). In nucleotides, the CDR3 is TGTGCCAGGAAGGGGTTTAGCTATGGCTACACCTTC. Translating gives CARKGFSYGYTF.